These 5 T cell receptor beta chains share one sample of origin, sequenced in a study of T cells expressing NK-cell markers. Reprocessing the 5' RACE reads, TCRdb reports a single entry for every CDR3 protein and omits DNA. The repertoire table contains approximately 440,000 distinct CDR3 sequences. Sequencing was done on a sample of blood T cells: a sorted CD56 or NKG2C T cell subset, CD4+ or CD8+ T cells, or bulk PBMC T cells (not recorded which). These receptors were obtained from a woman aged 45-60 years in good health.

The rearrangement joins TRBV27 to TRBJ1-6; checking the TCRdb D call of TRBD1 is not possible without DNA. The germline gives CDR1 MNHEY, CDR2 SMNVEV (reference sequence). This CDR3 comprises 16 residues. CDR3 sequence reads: CASSRTGTGRRSPLHF.

CDR3 sequence: CSARIWRNTQETQYF. V usage is TRBV20-1 and J usage is TRBJ2-5. The CDR3 sequence is 15 residues long. The germline V gene has CDR1 DFQATT and CDR2 SNEGSKA (reference sequence).

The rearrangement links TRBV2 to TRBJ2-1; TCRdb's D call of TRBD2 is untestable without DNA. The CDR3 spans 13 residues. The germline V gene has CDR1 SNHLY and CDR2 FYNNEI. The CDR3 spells CASSENGGAEQFF.

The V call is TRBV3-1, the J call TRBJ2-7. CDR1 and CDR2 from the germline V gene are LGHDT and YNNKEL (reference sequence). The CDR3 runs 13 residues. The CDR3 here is CASSPDYPYEQYF.

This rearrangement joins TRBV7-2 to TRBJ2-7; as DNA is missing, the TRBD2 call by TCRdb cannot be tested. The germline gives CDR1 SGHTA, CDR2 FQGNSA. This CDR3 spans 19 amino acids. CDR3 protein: CASSLVPSGTFGGNYEQYF.